This T cell receptor beta chain was found in a study of response to subunit inactivated influenza vaccine. Study observations and caveats: Seasonal influenza vaccination, on each occasion, was suggested by the authors to recruit few new T cells.

A few counts support this clonotype. Its antigen is as yet unknown. Trimming stripped 4 bases from V and 10 bases from J, with 14 bases between. The CDR3 is made up of 13 amino acids. Germline CDR1 reads KGHSH; CDR2 reads LQKENI. TCRdb processed the RT-PCR reads anew with MiXCR; each CDR3 protein has one entry. The sample has approximately 500,000 distinct CDR3 sequences, 14% seen once. This receptor was identified in a man aged 50-59 years who received an inactivated influenza vaccine. The chain combines TRBV18 with TRBJ2-1, with no clear D. This sample comprised PBMCs from blood, obtained 11 to 12 days after vaccination. The CDR3 reads CASSQGGMSEQFF. The CDR3 DNA follows: TGTGCCAGCTCACAAGGTGGAATGAGCGAGCAGTTCTTC.